One T cell receptor (beta chain) is described in this entry. Its antigen is unknown. The record originates from a study of PD-1 blockade in mismatch repair-deficient tumors. Study-wide results and caveats: Three of seven peptides expanded clones, giving over a hundred unique blood TCRs.

Regarding time point: roughly 9-day in vitro stimulation with candidate neoantigen peptide 5. Every patient had mismatch repair deficiency by PCR or immunohistochemistry. About 7 ELISpot-reactive neoantigen peptides each drove a roughly ten-day in vitro stimulation. Assay: immunoSEQ multiplex PCR; the TCRdb copy retains only in-frame clones and omits some. The sample gives over 13,000 clones, roughly 80% of which show up once; 10% to 11% is in the top ten. V was shortened by 5 bases and J by 4 bases, with 8 bases between the two germline ends. From germline, CDR1 is MNHNY and CDR2 SVGAGI (reference sequence). This CDR3 is 12 amino acids long.

Sequencing was performed on cells cultured in vitro, taken from a patient treated with pembrolizumab. This chain joins TRBV6-6 and TRBJ1-2; D gene unclear. The source is an adult with mismatch repair-deficient cancer. CDR3 in amino acids: CASSRTVYGYTF. The CDR3 nucleotides read TGTGCCAGCAGTCGGACGGTCTATGGCTACACCTTC.